The 23 T cell receptor beta chains presented below share a single source sample, sequenced in a study of tumor and adjacent non-tumor tissue in lung cancer. Three rounds of nested PCR, following a modified ARM-PCR protocol, produced the TCRbeta library. TCRdb independently ran MiXCR on the multiplex PCR reads; one entry per CDR3 protein. This sample yields approximately 150,000 distinct CDR3 sequences, of which around 66% are seen a single time; roughly 18% belongs to the top ten. The template was RNA from unsorted bulk tissue. The sequencing input was lung tumor tissue. The receptors stem from a man between 60 and 70 years old with small cell lung cancer.

With regard to this clonotype: Without the conserved terminal phenylalanine or tryptophan, this CDR3 likely stems from a read error. Because the CDR3's place on the DNA is in doubt, the DNA is left out and the CDR3 is given as listed by TCRdb. V is TRBV20-1 and J is TRBJ1-5; the DNA was not used to check the table's D call, TRBD1. The length of the CDR3 is 13 amino acids, counting both ends. Per the germline V gene, CDR1 is DFQATT and CDR2 is SNEGSKA (reference sequence). The CDR3 loop reads CSAKDRGNQPQHL.

The rearrangement joins TRBV20-1 to TRBJ2-3, with 13 bases that match TRBD2. Germline V CDR1 and CDR2: DFQATT, SNEGSKA (reference sequence). J gave up 5 bases and V 6 bases, and 8 bases lay outside the gene matches. The CDR3 has 15 amino acids. CDR3 loop: CSAIGLAGDRDTQYF. In DNA, the CDR3 is TGCAGTGCCATAGGACTAGCGGGAGATAGAGATACGCAGTATTTT.

Comment on this clonotype: At one end the junction does not follow the germline gene, possibly because of a read error. The chain is built from TRBV20-1 and TRBJ2-5; 9 positions agree with TRBD1. The germline CDR1 and CDR2 sequences are DFQATT and SNEGSKA (reference sequence). The CDR3 runs 13 residues. CDR3: CSARGTGQETLYF. The CDR3 DNA reads TGCAGCGCTAGGGGGACAGGGCAGGAGACCCTGTACTTC.

As regards this clonotype: A much larger clonotype is one base distant, so this may be a read error. The CDR3 does not end in the conserved phenylalanine or tryptophan, so this is likely a read error. This rearrangement joins TRBV28 to TRBJ2-7; D is undetermined. This CDR3 has 14 residues. V was cut by 6 bases and J by 2 bases, with 14 bases left in between. Germline loops: CDR1 MDHEN, CDR2 SYDVKM. In nucleotides, the CDR3 is TGTGCCAGCAGAGAAGGACCCGGTGCCTACGAGCAGTACTCC. Translation: CASREGPGAYEQYS.

The chain has TRBV28 and TRBJ2-1; D call uncertain. V lost 5 bases and J lost 0, with 14 bases in between. There are 16 residues in the CDR3. Per germline, CDR1 MDHEN and CDR2 SYDVKM. The CDR3 region is CASSPLPANSYNEQFF. The CDR3 DNA reads TGTGCCAGCAGTCCCCTCCCGGCTAACTCCTACAATGAGCAGTTCTTC.

The J gene is TRBJ2-6, the V gene TRBV7-8; 9 positions match TRBD2. Trimming took 9 bases from V and 3 from J; bases not matched to a gene: 18. Per the germline V gene, CDR1 is SGHVS and CDR2 is FQNEAQ. The CDR3 runs to 19 residues. The CDR3 DNA is TGTGCCAGTAGCCGATGGAGACTAGCGGCGGTCTATGGGGCCAACGTCCTGACTTTC. It translates to CASSRWRLAAVYGANVLTF.

This chain connects TRBV28 to TRBJ1-5, with D possibly matching TRBD1 (5 bases). This CDR3 has 16 amino acids. Per germline, CDR1 MDHEN and CDR2 SYDVKM. The V end was cut by 7 bases, the J end by 9 bases, with 25 bases between. In DNA, the CDR3 is TGTGCCAGCACCCTGGACTTATTGAGGGGTCATCGGCCCCAGCATTTT. Residues: CASTLDLLRGHRPQHF.

To note about this clonotype: The junction departs from germline at one end; a sequencing error may be responsible. This chain uses TRBV4-2 with TRBJ2-1; the match to TRBD2 covers 10 bases. CDR1 LGHNA and CDR2 YNFKEQ come from the germline V gene. The CDR3 length is 15 residues. The CDR3 sequence is CASSPSGGPYNKQFF. The DNA for the CDR3 is TGTGCCAGCAGCCCTAGCGGGGGCCCCTACAATAAGCAGTTCTTC.

In its sample, this clonotype was seen a few times. The chain uses TRBV4-1 and TRBJ1-1; perhaps TRBD1 as D (6 bases). V was shortened by 1 base and J by 5 bases, with 14 bases between the two germline ends. The CDR3 has 15 residues. The germline CDR1 and CDR2 sequences are MGHRA and YSYEKL. This CDR3 is CASSQVPRGDTEAFF. CDR3 sequence (DNA): TGCGCCAGCAGCCAAGTTCCTAGGGGGGATACTGAAGCTTTCTTT.

For this clonotype: One base away lies a much larger clone, so this may be a sequencing read error. The gene calls are TRBV10-3 and TRBJ1-5; D is unclear. The length of the CDR3 is 15 residues. Germline CDR1 ENHRY, CDR2 SYGVKD. Trimming took off 3 bases at V and 3 bases at J, with 12 bases between the two ends. The CDR3 reads CAISESSRNNQPQHF. The CDR3 nucleotides are TGTGCCATCAGTGAATCTTCCAGGAACAATCAGCCCCAGCATTTT.

Concerning this clonotype itself: In this CDR3 the conserved last residue, phenylalanine or tryptophan, is missing, so a read error is likely. The V call is TRBV20-1, the J call TRBJ2-5; D call uncertain. V was cut by 1 base and J by 2 bases, with 11 bases left in between. The CDR3 has 14 amino acids. Looked up from germline, CDR1 is DFQATT and CDR2 is SNEGSKA (reference sequence). The CDR3 is CSARARLQQETQYI. The CDR3 DNA is TGCAGTGCTAGAGCAAGATTACAGCAAGAGACCCAGTACATT.

The chain combines TRBV12-3 or TRBV12-4 with TRBJ1-3, with a tentative D call TRBD1 (6 bases). V lost 4 bases to trimming and J lost 4 bases, with 14 bases between them. This CDR3 comprises 15 residues. The CDR3 nucleotides are TGTGCCAGCAGTTACAGGGTTGATGGGGGAAACACCATATATTTT. As protein: CASSYRVDGGNTIYF.

V usage is TRBV6-5 and J usage is TRBJ2-1; no reliable D call. The CDR3 loop spans 13 amino acids. V lost 7 bases and J 7 bases, leaving 14 bases between the germline ends. Germline V gene lookup returns CDR1 MNHEY and CDR2 SVGAGI. CDR3 in amino acids: CASTAAGMNEQFF. For the CDR3, the DNA is TGTGCCAGCACTGCCGCAGGTATGAATGAGCAGTTCTTC.

For this clonotype: A clone one base away is much larger, so this may be a read error. This chain connects TRBV29-1 to TRBJ2-5; 11 nucleotides match TRBD2. The CDR3 has 15 residues. From germline, CDR1 is SQVTM and CDR2 ANQGSEA. The CDR3 sequence is CIVEFLAGGWATQYF. The CDR3 nucleotides are TGCATCGTTGAGTTCCTAGCGGGAGGATGGGCGACCCAGTACTTC.

A remark on this clonotype: A much larger clone lies a single base off, so this may be a read error. The genes are TRBV5-1 and TRBJ2-3; D call uncertain. CDR3 length: 13 amino acids. Germline CDR1 SGHRS, CDR2 YFSETQ. In DNA, the CDR3 is TGCGCCAACAGCATTAGCAGCACAGATACGCAGTATTTT. Its protein product is CANSISSTDTQYF.

Turning to this clonotype: The junction differs from germline at one of its ends, possibly a read error. The gene calls are TRBV6-6 and TRBJ1-2, with TRBD1 matching 10 bases. Germline V CDR1 and CDR2: MNHNY, SVGAGI (reference sequence). The CDR3 is 14 amino acids. Here the CDR3 DNA reads TGTGTCAGCACCCGACAGGGGGCAGACTATGGCTACACCTTC. Its protein is CVSTRQGADYGYTF.

In regard to this clonotype: One end of the junction varies from germline; a read error may be responsible. This chain connects TRBV11-2 to TRBJ1-1; D unclear. Germline V gene data show CDR1 as SGHAT and CDR2 as FQNNGV. The CDR3 length is 13 residues. This CDR3 reads CVSSLLRVGEAFF. The CDR3 DNA is TGTGTCAGCAGCTTATTACGTGTCGGAGAAGCTTTCTTC.

As to this clonotype: One junction end does not reproduce the germline sequence, and a read error may be involved. The chain is built from TRBV6-1 and TRBJ2-1; a possible D gene is TRBD2 (5 bases). CDR3 length: 16 residues. Germline CDR1 MNHNS, CDR2 SASEGT. CDR3 nucleotide sequence: TGTGCCAGCAGGGAATATGGCCTTGCGGGCCACAATGAGCAGCTCTTC. Protein sequence: CASREYGLAGHNEQLF.

Points on this clonotype: A much bigger clone sits one base away, suggesting this may be a read error. As the CDR3 is not closed by the conserved phenylalanine or tryptophan, this likely results from a read error. The rearrangement joins TRBV29-1 to TRBJ2-3; TRBD1 might be the D (6 bases). The length of the CDR3 is 14 residues. V was clipped by 2 bases and J by 4 bases, with 13 bases between them. Germline CDR1 reads SQVTM; CDR2 reads ANQGSEA. CDR3 amino acids: CSVEYRVSPDTQYL. The CDR3 DNA follows: TGCAGCGTTGAATACAGGGTTTCCCCAGATACGCAGTATCTT.

As to this clonotype: At one end, the junction sequence differs from germline, possibly due to a read error. The chain is built from TRBV12-3 or TRBV12-4 and TRBJ2-1; D perhaps matches TRBD2 (6 bases). The CDR3 length is 17 residues. CDR3 nucleotides: TGTGCCAGCAGTTTAGTGTCTTGGCGGGAAGGGTACAATGAGCAACTCTTC. Encoded protein: CASSLVSWREGYNEQLF.

This clonotype has more than one count but fewer than ten. The gene calls are TRBV4-2 and TRBJ1-2; the D gene is possibly TRBD1 (6 bases). Germline loops: CDR1 LGHNA, CDR2 YNFKEQ. V was shortened by 11 bases and J by 2 bases, with 15 bases between the two germline ends. The CDR3 totals 13 residues. CDR3 protein: CAFRRGPNYGYTF. The DNA for the CDR3 is TGTGCCTTCCGGCGGGGGCCGAACTATGGCTACACCTTC.

The V call is TRBV6-5, the J call TRBJ2-5; 7 bases map to TRBD1. This CDR3 has 13 amino acids. CDR1 and CDR2 from the germline V gene are MNHEY and SVGAGI. The V and J ends lost 6 bases and 9 bases, in that order; junction bases with no gene match: 10. The CDR3 sequence is CASRKTGSEAQYF. In DNA form, the CDR3 reads TGTGCCAGCAGGAAGACAGGGTCGGAGGCCCAGTACTTC.

For this clonotype: The CDR3 does not end in the conserved phenylalanine or tryptophan, so this is likely a read error. V gene TRBV20-1 combines with J gene TRBJ2-1; D gene ambiguous. Looked up from germline, CDR1 is DFQATT and CDR2 is SNEGSKA (reference sequence). The CDR3 runs to 15 residues. The V end lost 7 bases, the J end lost 4 bases, and 20 bases lay between the germline ends. For the CDR3, the DNA is TGCAGTGTGTCGGTCCGGGCCAGATTATACAATGAGCAGTTCATC. Translation: CSVSVRARLYNEQFI.